One and the same sample provided the 8 T cell receptor beta chains below, sequenced in a study of blood T cell repertoires in COVID-19. Assay used: immunoSEQ multiplex PCR; TCRdb lists only in-frame clones, some missing. The data contain 80,000 to 90,000 clones, roughly four fifths of them singletons. The sample was peripheral blood. The origin of the receptors is a woman older than 75 with acute or convalescent COVID-19.

V usage is TRBV10-2 and J usage is TRBJ1-3, with a possible D match to TRBD1 (5 bases). CDR3 length: 14 amino acids. CDR1 WSHSY and CDR2 SAAADI come from the germline V gene. V gave up 4 bases and J gave up 4 bases, with 11 bases separating them. The CDR3 DNA follows: TGCGCCAGCAGTGTCACGGGGGTAGGAAACACCATATATTTT. This sequence encodes CASSVTGVGNTIYF.

Many counts were recorded for this clone. V is TRBV24-1 and J is TRBJ2-7; 7 nucleotides match TRBD1. V shed 12 bases, J shed 4 bases, and the junction held 11 bases outside the gene matches. The CDR3 runs to 13 residues. CDR1 is KGHDR, CDR2 SFDVKD, per germline. The CDR3 region is CAPLRGPGYEQYF. CDR3 coding DNA: TGTGCCCCCCTGAGGGGGCCTGGGTACGAGCAGTACTTC.

The chain joins TRBV6-6 to TRBJ1-4, with 9 nucleotides matching TRBD1. The CDR3 consists of 16 residues. The germline V gene encodes CDR1 MNHNY and CDR2 SVGAGI (reference sequence). Germline trimming cut 6 bases from V and 2 bases from J; bases unmatched to any gene: 7. CDR3 bases: TGTGCCAGCAGACAGGGGGCGGATCTGACTAATGAAAAACTGTTTTTT. This encodes CASRQGADLTNEKLFF.

V gene TRBV5-4 combines with J gene TRBJ2-2; TRBD2 aligns across 9 bases. CDR1 is SGHNT and CDR2 is YYREEE in the germline V gene (reference sequence). The CDR3 has 17 residues. The junction had 6 bases not matched to a gene; V was cut back by 0 bases and J by 3 bases. Here the CDR3 DNA reads TGTGCCAGCAGCTTGGGGCTAGCGGGACGGGACACCGGGGAGCTGTTTTTT. Translated, it gives CASSLGLAGRDTGELFF.

The CDR3 loop reads CASSYIITSKPHEQYF. The CDR3 coding sequence is TGTGCCAGCAGTTATATAATAACTAGCAAACCCCATGAGCAGTACTTC. The chain combines TRBV6-5 with TRBJ2-7; D may be TRBD2 (6 bases). The CDR3 has 16 amino acids. With 3 bases removed from V and 7 bases from J, the gap between germline ends came to 22 bases. Germline assignment: CDR1 MNHEY and CDR2 SVGAGI.

The chain employs TRBV6-5 and TRBJ1-6; weak D call: TRBD1 (6 bases). V lost 0 bases to trimming and J lost 8 bases, with 11 bases between them. The CDR3 runs to 15 residues. Germline V lookup: CDR1 MNHEY, CDR2 SVGAGI. CDR3 loop: CASSYSSQGYSPLHF. In DNA form, the CDR3 reads TGTGCCAGCAGTTACTCGTCACAGGGCTATTCACCCCTCCACTTT.

This chain connects TRBV5-8 to TRBJ2-4; D perhaps matches TRBD1 (5 bases). Germline V gene data show CDR1 as SGHTS and CDR2 as YDEGEE. With 4 bases removed from V and 1 base from J, the gap between germline ends came to 12 bases. CDR3 size: 15 residues. CDR3 DNA sequence: TGTGCCAGCAGCCTCGACAGAGCCGCCAAAAACATTCAGTACTTC. This encodes CASSLDRAAKNIQYF.

The chain combines TRBV6-5 with TRBJ2-7; perhaps TRBD1 as D (5 bases). In germline, CDR1 is MNHEY, CDR2 SVGAGI. Trimming shortened V by 4 bases and J by 2 bases, and 12 bases separated the two germline ends. The CDR3 extends over 14 amino acids. The CDR3 region has the DNA TGTGCCAGCAGTTGGGGCCCCGGGCCCTACGAGCAGTACTTC. Encoded protein: CASSWGPGPYEQYF.